One sample yielded the 10 T cell receptor beta chains listed below, sequenced in a study of blood T cell repertoires in COVID-19. The method was immunoSEQ multiplex PCR; TCRdb's version includes in-frame clones alone and lacks a portion of them. The sample has hundreds of thousands of clones, roughly four fifths seen once. Input material: peripheral blood. These receptors all come from a woman aged 50 to 60 with acute or convalescent COVID-19.

J is TRBJ1-2 and V is TRBV27; D possibly corresponds to TRBD1 (6 bases). This CDR3 has 15 amino acids. Germline V gene data show CDR1 as MNHEY and CDR2 as SMNVEV (reference sequence). V lost 7 bases, J lost 4 bases, and 19 bases lay in between. The CDR3 spells CASTLLQGLGYGYTF. The CDR3 bases are TGTGCCAGCACCCTCCTACAGGGCTTAGGCTATGGCTACACCTTC.

V and J are TRBV2 and TRBJ2-7; 9 nucleotides agree with TRBD1. Germline CDR1 SNHLY, CDR2 FYNNEI. J lost 5 bases, V lost 5 bases, and 7 bases had no gene match. The CDR3 consists of 14 residues. CDR3 sequence (DNA): TGTGCCAGCAGTAAAGTACAGGGGGCCCACGAGCAGTACTTC. Protein product: CASSKVQGAHEQYF.

The genes are TRBV3-1 (or the pseudogene TRBV3-2) and TRBJ2-1; TRBD2 matches at 9 bases. The CDR3 extends over 13 amino acids. The V segment lost 10 bases and the J segment 8 bases; nucleotides outside the gene matches: 9. Germline loops: CDR1 LGHDT, CDR2 YNNKEL (reference sequence). The CDR3 reads CATTGTSRYEQFF. The CDR3 DNA sequence: TGTGCCACGACCGGGACTAGCCGGTATGAGCAGTTCTTC.

V is TRBV5-6 and J is TRBJ1-1; possible D gene TRBD1, 6 bases. Between the trimmed V and J ends, which lost 2 bases and 4 bases, there was a span of 9 bases. Germline CDR1 and CDR2: SGHDT and YYEEEE. The CDR3 covers 13 residues. DNA of the CDR3: TGTGCCAGCAGCTTCCCGACAGGCACTGAAGCTTTCTTT. Protein product: CASSFPTGTEAFF.

The chain is built from TRBV7-8 and TRBJ1-1; possible D gene TRBD1, 5 bases. V lost 5 bases, J lost 4 bases, and 17 bases lay in between. CDR3 length: 15 amino acids. Germline CDR1 SGHVS, CDR2 FQNEAQ. CDR3 nucleotides: TGTGCCAGCAGCATCGGTCGGGGGTCGGCCACTGAAGCTTTCTTT. Translated, it gives CASSIGRGSATEAFF.

The chain carries TRBV6-5 and TRBJ2-7; TRBD1 aligns across 9 bases. The CDR3 runs to 13 residues. From germline, CDR1 is MNHEY and CDR2 SVGAGI. V trimming: 5 bases; J trimming: 9 bases; junction bases outside the gene matches: 8. CDR3 in amino acids: CASSQGQGGRQYF. CDR3 sequence (DNA): TGTGCCAGCAGTCAGGGACAGGGAGGGCGGCAGTACTTC.

The CDR3 DNA reads TGTGCCAGCAGCTTTAGCGGGGGGCGTTCCTACAATGAGCAGTTCTTC. The encoded protein is CASSFSGGRSYNEQFF. This chain connects TRBV5-6 to TRBJ2-1, with 10 bases that match TRBD2. V shed 2 bases and J 1 base; nucleotides not matched to a gene: 3. CDR3 size: 16 residues. Per the germline V gene, CDR1 is SGHDT and CDR2 is YYEEEE. Full variable domain (rest looked up from reference TRBV5-6 and TRBJ2-1): DAGVTQSPTHLIKTRGQQVTLRCSPKSGHDTVSWYQQALGQGPQFIFQYYEEEERQRGNFPDRFSGHQFPNYSSELNVNALLLGDSALYLCASSFSGGRSYNEQFFGPGTRLTVL.

About this clone itself: The germline gene is not matched at one end of the junction; a read error may be the cause. The chain has TRBV10-3 and TRBJ1-4, with 8 bases aligning to TRBD1. The V gene's germline CDR1 is ENHRY and CDR2 SYGVKD. This CDR3 comprises 13 residues. CDR3 coding DNA: TGCGCCATCAGTGGGGACAGGAATGAAAAACTGTTTTTT. Translation: CAISGDRNEKLFF.

V gene TRBV5-6 combines with J gene TRBJ1-1, with a possible D match to TRBD1 (5 bases). Germline lookup yields CDR1 SGHDT and CDR2 YYEEEE. Trimming took off 0 bases at V and 7 bases at J, with 10 bases between the two ends. The CDR3 consists of 13 residues. CDR3: CASSLGGQLEAFF. The CDR3 DNA reads TGTGCCAGCAGCTTGGGGGGCCAGCTTGAAGCTTTCTTT.

The chain combines TRBV19 with TRBJ1-5; 8 nucleotides align to TRBD1. In germline, CDR1 is LNHDA, CDR2 SQIVND (reference sequence). Trimming cost V 5 bases and J 2 bases; bases outside gene matches: 5. The CDR3 length is 15 residues. CDR3 sequence (DNA): TGTGCCAGTAGTCCAAGACAGGGGCGCAATCAGCCCCAGCATTTT. It yields the protein CASSPRQGRNQPQHF. The complete variable domain, with remaining parts taken from reference TRBV19 and TRBJ1-5, reads DGGITQSPKYLFRKEGQNVTLSCEQNLNHDAMYWYRQDPGQGLRLIYYSQIVNDFQKGDIAEGYSVSREKKESFPLTVTSAQKNPTAFYLCASSPRQGRNQPQHFGDGTRLSIL.